The rows below give T cell receptor beta chains drawn from one sample of a study of cytomegalovirus exposure and HLA in healthy donors. Assay: immunoSEQ multiplex PCR; the TCRdb copy retains only in-frame clones and omits some. Here the sample spans 100,000 to 150,000 clones, roughly 93% being singletons. Sequenced: PBMCs. The receptor set was obtained from a young woman in good health and CMV-seronegative. The CDR3 runs from the conserved cysteine through the conserved F or W. The order of the fields is V gene, D gene, clone size, J gene, CDR3 DNA, CDR3 protein. D genes are given only for firm matches. Size values are once, few and many counts, or a class for expanded clones, and some rows have none.

V gene: TRBV27; D gene: TRBD1; clone size: -; J gene: TRBJ1-5; CDR3 DNA: TGTGCCAGCAAGGAGGGACAGGGCAATCAGCCCCAGCATTTT; CDR3 protein: CASKEGQGNQPQHF
V gene: TRBV9; D gene: -; clone size: -; J gene: TRBJ2-2; CDR3 DNA: TGTGCCAGCAGTCTGTCCCCCGGGGAGCTGTTTTTT; CDR3 protein: CASSLSPGELFF
V gene: TRBV4-1; D gene: -; clone size: -; J gene: TRBJ2-7; CDR3 DNA: TGCGCCAGCAGCCAAATAGGGGGAGCCTACGAGCAGTACTTC; CDR3 protein: CASSQIGGAYEQYF
V gene: TRBV4-2; D gene: TRBD1; clone size: -; J gene: TRBJ1-2; CDR3 DNA: TGTGCCAGCAGCCAAGATCGGGACAGGATTTACTATGGCTACACCTTC; CDR3 protein: CASSQDRDRIYYGYTF
V gene: TRBV18; D gene: TRBD2; clone size: once; J gene: TRBJ2-7; CDR3 DNA: TGTGCCAGCTCACCTTCCTCCGGTAGCGGGAGCTCCTACGAGCAGTACTTC; CDR3 protein: CASSPSSGSGSSYEQYF
V gene: TRBV7-3; D gene: -; clone size: -; J gene: TRBJ2-1; CDR3 DNA: TGTGCCAGCAGCTTAACAACAAGCTCCTACAATGAGCAGTTCTTC; CDR3 protein: CASSLTTSSYNEQFF
V gene: TRBV18; D gene: TRBD1; clone size: -; J gene: TRBJ1-4; CDR3 DNA: TGTGCCAGCTCATCGGACAGGAATGAAAAACTGTTTTTT; CDR3 protein: CASSSDRNEKLFF
V gene: TRBV6-5; D gene: TRBD1; clone size: -; J gene: TRBJ2-7; CDR3 DNA: TGTGCCAGCAGTCTGACAGGGAACGAGCAGTACTTC; CDR3 protein: CASSLTGNEQYF
V gene: TRBV7-9; D gene: -; clone size: -; J gene: TRBJ1-6; CDR3 DNA: TGTGCCAGCAAGAACGGGGGTCCCCTCCACTTT; CDR3 protein: CASKNGGPLHF
V gene: TRBV29-1; D gene: TRBD2; clone size: -; J gene: TRBJ2-4; CDR3 DNA: TGCAGCGCTACTAGCGGTCGGAACATTCAGTACTTC; CDR3 protein: CSATSGRNIQYF